The 4 T cell receptor beta chains below come from one sample, sequenced in a study of T cell repertoires in cytomegalovirus infection. Their antigens are not known. TCRdb independently ran MiXCR on the reads; one entry per CDR3 protein. The sample has approximately 100,000 distinct CDR3 sequences; over 40% are singletons. Sequencing was performed on CD8+ T cells from cultured PBMCs, taken from culture after CMV antigen stimulation. The origin of the receptors is a human donor in good health (CMV status not recorded). Some clones in this sample may be carry-over from other donors' samples.

This clonotype turned up a few times. The chain uses TRBV6-1 and TRBJ1-1; no clear D. The germline V gene encodes CDR1 MNHNS and CDR2 SASEGT. The length of the CDR3 is 15 residues. V lost 2 bases and J lost 8, with 18 bases in between. The CDR3 DNA reads as TGTGCCAGCAGTGAACTCCTTAAGGCCCTCTGGGAAGCTTTCTTT. Residues: CASSELLKALWEAFF.

The chain combines TRBV19 with TRBJ2-7; D call uncertain. V was clipped by 2 bases and J by 2 bases, with 7 bases between them. The CDR3 has 13 residues. Germline CDR1 LNHDA, CDR2 SQIVND (reference sequence). This CDR3 is CASSIRVAYEQYF. The DNA of the CDR3 is TGTGCCAGTAGTATACGGGTTGCCTACGAGCAGTACTTC.

This chain links TRBV18 with TRBJ2-1; the D gene is possibly TRBD2 (5 bases). Germline V gene sequence: CDR1 KGHSH, CDR2 LQKENI. Trimming cost V 6 bases and J 10 bases, with 13 bases left between them. The CDR3 extends over 12 amino acids. CDR3 residues: CASSGTWEEQFF. CDR3 bases: TGTGCCAGCTCCGGAACGTGGGAGGAGCAGTTCTTC.

The chain joins TRBV7-3 to TRBJ1-2; no firm D call. From germline, CDR1 is SGHTA and CDR2 FQGTGA. This CDR3 is built from 14 residues. Deletions cut 5 bases from V and 2 bases from J, with 12 bases between. In DNA form, the CDR3 reads TGTGCCAGCAGCCCACCGGTAGGAAACTATGGCTACACCTTC. This translates into CASSPPVGNYGYTF.